This TCR beta chain was obtained from a study of control samples from healthy donors and cancer patients. This clone was detected only once. Method: immunoSEQ multiplex PCR; TCRdb's copy keeps in-frame clones and lacks some. Of about 120,000 clones listed, approximately 91% are singletons. Germline V gives CDR1 KGHDR, CDR2 SFDVKD. Trimming removed 4 bases from V and 2 bases from J, with 15 bases in between. This CDR3 spans 16 amino acids. The origin of this receptor is a woman between 18 and 30 years old in good health. The sample comprised blood. This rearrangement joins TRBV24-1 to TRBJ2-3; possible D gene TRBD1, 5 bases. The CDR3 coding sequence is TGTGCCACCAGTGAGGCAGGGTTAACCTCCACAGATACGCAGTATTTT. Its translation: CATSEAGLTSTDTQYF.